A selection of T cell receptor beta chains follows, all from one sample in a study of OX40 agonist ivuxolimab in advanced cancers. TCRdb's table, derived via immunoSEQ multiplex PCR, lists solely in-frame clones and lacks some. Found here are approximately 69,000 clones, over 80% of them singletons; the top ten hold 5.5% to 7%. The sample in question was CD4+ or CD8+ T cells sorted from blood, obtained in a trial of the OX40 agonist ivuxolimab. Receptors were obtained from an adult with an advanced solid tumor such as melanoma, head and neck, liver or kidney cancer. Each CDR3 is given with its conserved first and last residue. The order of the fields is D gene, J gene, V gene, clone size, CDR3 protein, CDR3 DNA. The D gene is left open where the match is weak. The size of a clone is reported for some rows only, either as once, few or many, or as a class for expanded clones.

D: .
J: TRBJ1-1
V: TRBV28
size: .
CDR3: CASSLTNTEAFF
DNA: TGTGCCAGCAGTTTAACGAACACTGAAGCTTTCTTT

D: .
J: TRBJ1-5
V: TRBV28
size: .
CDR3: CASSLVGSQPQHF
DNA: TGTGCCAGCAGTTTGGTTGGGAGTCAGCCCCAGCATTTT

D: .
J: TRBJ1-1
V: TRBV30
size: .
CDR3: CAWSQRDTEAFF
DNA: TGTGCCTGGAGTCAGAGGGACACTGAAGCTTTCTTT

D: .
J: TRBJ2-1
V: TRBV7-9
size: few
CDR3: CASSFGLGPLNEQFF
DNA: TGTGCCAGCAGCTTTGGGTTGGGGCCCCTCAATGAGCAGTTCTTC

D: TRBD1
J: TRBJ2-3
V: TRBV5-4
size: once
CDR3: CASSLSRQGGDTQYF
DNA: TGTGCCAGCAGCTTGTCAAGACAGGGGGGGGATACGCAGTATTTT

D: .
J: TRBJ1-1
V: TRBV7-2
size: .
CDR3: CASSLWGNTEAFF
DNA: TGTGCCAGCAGCTTATGGGGGAACACTGAAGCTTTCTTT

D: .
J: TRBJ2-7
V: TRBV4-1
size: .
CDR3: CASSPRDGSYEQYF
DNA: TGCGCCAGCAGCCCCCGGGACGGATCCTACGAGCAGTACTTC

D: TRBD1
J: TRBJ2-3
V: TRBV11-2
size: .
CDR3: CASSSDRGLDTQYF
DNA: TGTGCCAGCAGCTCTGACAGGGGGCTCGATACGCAGTATTTT

D: TRBD1
J: TRBJ2-5
V: TRBV28
size: .
CDR3: CASSFVGGEETQYF
DNA: TGTGCCAGCAGTTTTGTAGGGGGCGAAGAGACCCAGTACTTC

D: .
J: TRBJ2-5
V: TRBV5-4
size: few
CDR3: CASSSRETQYF
DNA: TGTGCCAGCAGCAGCAGGGAGACCCAGTACTTC

D: TRBD2
J: TRBJ2-1
V: TRBV7-9
size: .
CDR3: CASSLNSLAGGNEQFF
DNA: TGTGCCAGCAGCTTAAATTCCCTAGCGGGAGGGAATGAGCAGTTCTTC

D: .
J: TRBJ1-1
V: TRBV6-5
size: .
CDR3: CASSYTGVHTEAFF
DNA: TGTGCCAGCAGTTACACCGGGGTTCATACTGAAGCTTTCTTT

D: TRBD2
J: TRBJ2-2
V: TRBV4-3
size: .
CDR3: CASSQFTSGANTGELFF
DNA: TGCGCCAGCAGCCAGTTCACTAGCGGGGCGAACACCGGGGAGCTGTTTTTT

D: .
J: TRBJ1-1
V: TRBV4-1
size: .
CDR3: CASSQDFLRGWGMNTEAFF
DNA: TGCGCCAGCAGCCAAGATTTCCTTAGGGGTTGGGGAATGAACACTGAAGCTTTCTTT

D: TRBD1
J: TRBJ1-5
V: TRBV18
size: few
CDR3: CASSPTGGGNQPQHF
DNA: TGTGCCAGCTCACCGACAGGGGGCGGCAATCAGCCCCAGCATTTT

D: .
J: TRBJ2-7
V: TRBV6-5
size: few
CDR3: CASRNSHTNYEQYF
DNA: TGTGCCAGCAGAAACTCTCATACCAACTACGAGCAGTACTTC

D: .
J: TRBJ1-2
V: TRBV5-6
size: .
CDR3: CASSSVLELVNYGYTF
DNA: TGTGCCAGCAGCTCAGTTCTAGAACTGGTTAACTATGGCTACACCTTC

D: TRBD2
J: TRBJ2-1
V: TRBV5-1
size: .
CDR3: CASSYPWSGGADNEQFF
DNA: TGCGCCAGCAGCTACCCTTGGAGCGGGGGGGCGGACAATGAGCAGTTCTTC

D: TRBD1
J: TRBJ2-3
V: TRBV11-1
size: .
CDR3: CASSPGQGEPDTQYF
DNA: TGTGCCAGCAGCCCAGGACAGGGGGAGCCAGATACGCAGTATTTT

D: TRBD2
J: TRBJ2-5
V: TRBV5-4
size: .
CDR3: CASSLASGRASETQYF
DNA: TGTGCCAGCAGCTTGGCCAGCGGGAGGGCCTCAGAGACCCAGTACTTC

D: TRBD1
J: TRBJ1-2
V: TRBV27
size: .
CDR3: CASSVGQGAYGYTF
DNA: TGTGCCAGCAGTGTGGGACAGGGGGCCTATGGCTACACCTTC

D: TRBD1
J: TRBJ2-7
V: TRBV6-5
size: .
CDR3: CASSYPGQYEQYF
DNA: TGTGCCAGCAGTTATCCGGGACAGTACGAGCAGTACTTC

D: TRBD1
J: TRBJ1-3
V: TRBV6-6
size: .
CDR3: CASRRTGTGGNTIYF
DNA: TGTGCCAGCAGGCGCACCGGGACAGGGGGAAACACCATATATTTT

D: .
J: TRBJ2-5
V: TRBV7-2
size: once
CDR3: CASSPRTGSLETQYF
DNA: TGTGCCAGCAGCCCTAGGACGGGGTCGTTAGAGACCCAGTACTTC

D: .
J: TRBJ2-2
V: TRBV11-3
size: .
CDR3: CASSLREYTGELFF
DNA: TGTGCCAGCAGCTTAAGAGAGTACACCGGGGAGCTGTTTTTT

D: .
J: TRBJ2-3
V: TRBV13
size: .
CDR3: CASSLGGTDTQYF
DNA: TGTGCCAGCAGCCTAGGGGGGACAGATACGCAGTATTTT

D: TRBD1
J: TRBJ1-2
V: TRBV4-1
size: few
CDR3: CASGQGSYGYTF
DNA: TGCGCCAGTGGACAGGGGTCCTATGGCTACACCTTC

D: .
J: TRBJ1-5
V: TRBV6-5
size: once
CDR3: CATQGRVNQPQHF
DNA: TGTGCCACCCAGGGCAGGGTCAATCAGCCCCAGCATTTT

D: TRBD2
J: TRBJ2-7
V: TRBV13
size: .
CDR3: CASSPGLAGGLMRVGEQYF
DNA: TGTGCCAGCAGCCCCGGACTAGCGGGAGGGCTGATGAGAGTCGGCGAGCAGTACTTC

D: TRBD1
J: TRBJ1-2
V: TRBV5-6
size: .
CDR3: CASSYGDSGYGYTF
DNA: TGTGCCAGCAGCTACGGGGACAGTGGCTATGGCTACACCTTC

D: TRBD1
J: TRBJ2-7
V: TRBV30
size: .
CDR3: CAWRKPGQSLYEQYF
DNA: TGTGCCTGGAGAAAACCGGGACAGTCGCTCTACGAGCAGTACTTC

D: .
J: TRBJ1-2
V: TRBV7-2
size: .
CDR3: CASSLARATSSYGYTF
DNA: TGTGCCAGCAGCTTAGCTAGGGCTACCTCTAGCTATGGCTACACCTTC

D: .
J: TRBJ1-1
V: TRBV30
size: .
CDR3: CAWKGSPADTEAFF
DNA: TGTGCCTGGAAAGGTTCCCCCGCGGACACTGAAGCTTTCTTT

D: TRBD2
J: TRBJ2-1
V: TRBV5-8
size: .
CDR3: CASSVGLAGDDEQFF
DNA: TGTGCCAGCAGCGTCGGACTAGCGGGAGACGATGAGCAGTTCTTC

D: .
J: TRBJ1-1
V: TRBV7-2
size: once
CDR3: CASSLVSDFNEAFF
DNA: TGTGCCAGCAGCTTAGTCTCAGATTTTAATGAAGCTTTCTTT

D: TRBD1
J: TRBJ1-1
V: TRBV10-3
size: once
CDR3: CAIGQGGTEAFF
DNA: TGTGCCATCGGACAGGGGGGGACTGAAGCTTTCTTT

D: .
J: TRBJ1-6
V: TRBV20-1
size: .
CDR3: CSAPGRPLHF
DNA: TGCAGTGCACCAGGGCGTCCCCTCCACTTT

D: .
J: TRBJ1-4
V: TRBV10-1
size: .
CDR3: CASSDGRELEKLFF
DNA: TGCGCCAGCAGTGACGGCAGGGAATTGGAAAAACTGTTTTTT

D: .
J: TRBJ2-2
V: TRBV5-1
size: .
CDR3: CASSLDVASNTGELFF
DNA: TGCGCCAGCAGCTTGGACGTGGCATCGAACACCGGGGAGCTGTTTTTT

D: .
J: TRBJ2-5
V: TRBV5-1
size: .
CDR3: CASSSPPQGGRRETQYF
DNA: TGCGCCAGCAGCTCTCCCCCCCAGGGGGGCAGACGAGAGACCCAGTACTTC

D: .
J: TRBJ1-4
V: TRBV6-5
size: .
CDR3: CASSYEGAPEKLFF
DNA: TGTGCCAGCAGTTATGAGGGAGCCCCGGAAAAACTGTTTTTT

D: .
J: TRBJ1-2
V: TRBV28
size: .
CDR3: CALGDLNYGYTF
DNA: TGTGCCCTAGGCGATCTGAACTATGGCTACACCTTC

D: .
J: TRBJ2-5
V: TRBV14
size: .
CDR3: CASSQVNFGSRTQYF
DNA: TGTGCCAGCAGCCAAGTAAATTTCGGGTCGCGGACCCAGTACTTC

D: .
J: TRBJ2-7
V: TRBV27
size: .
CDR3: CASSLSGDRTYEQYF
DNA: TGTGCCAGCAGTTTATCTGGCGACAGAACATACGAGCAGTACTTC

D: TRBD1
J: TRBJ2-3
V: TRBV19
size: .
CDR3: CASSISITTGGFTDTQYF
DNA: TGTGCCAGTAGTATCTCGATTACGACAGGGGGCTTCACGGATACGCAGTATTTT

D: .
J: TRBJ2-7
V: TRBV6-5
size: .
CDR3: CASSPTIGEQYF
DNA: TGTGCCAGCAGTCCTACTATCGGCGAGCAGTACTTC

D: .
J: TRBJ2-2
V: TRBV11-2
size: .
CDR3: CASTPDGGNTGELFF
DNA: TGTGCCAGCACCCCGGACGGAGGGAACACCGGGGAGCTGTTTTTT

D: TRBD2
J: TRBJ2-4
V: TRBV7-6
size: .
CDR3: CASSSLSGANKNIQYF
DNA: TGTGCCAGCAGCTCCCTTAGCGGGGCGAACAAAAACATTCAGTACTTC

D: TRBD2
J: TRBJ2-1
V: TRBV5-1
size: .
CDR3: CASSSGKEQFF
DNA: TGCGCCAGCAGTAGCGGGAAGGAGCAGTTCTTC

D: .
J: TRBJ1-5
V: TRBV11-1
size: .
CDR3: CASSTSSNQPQHF
DNA: TGTGCCAGCAGCACCTCAAGCAATCAGCCCCAGCATTTT

D: TRBD2
J: TRBJ2-7
V: TRBV7-9
size: .
CDR3: CASSRGEGGVIEQYF
DNA: TGTGCCAGCAGCCGGGGTGAGGGAGGGGTGATCGAGCAGTACTTC

D: .
J: TRBJ1-1
V: TRBV19
size: .
CDR3: CASSIHSGAEAFF
DNA: TGTGCCAGTAGTATACATTCAGGGGCTGAAGCTTTCTTT

D: .
J: TRBJ1-5
V: TRBV21-1
size: .
CDR3: CASSPVKNDNQPQHF
DNA: TGTGCCAGCAGCCCTGTAAAGAACGACAATCAGCCCCAGCATTTT

D: .
J: TRBJ2-3
V: TRBV6-5
size: .
CDR3: CASERSGTQYF
DNA: TGTGCCAGCGAAAGGAGTGGTACGCAGTATTTT

D: .
J: TRBJ2-2
V: TRBV5-1
size: .
CDR3: CASSLGTGANTGELFF
DNA: TGCGCCAGCAGCTTGGGAACGGGCGCGAACACCGGGGAGCTGTTTTTT

D: TRBD1
J: TRBJ1-6
V: TRBV11-2
size: .
CDR3: CASSLGHRDSSYNSPLHF
DNA: TGTGCCAGCAGCTTAGGCCACCGGGACAGCTCCTATAATTCACCCCTCCACTTT

D: .
J: TRBJ1-1
V: TRBV7-9
size: few
CDR3: CASRSTDTLGTEAFF
DNA: TGTGCCAGCAGGTCAACGGACACTTTGGGGACTGAAGCTTTCTTT